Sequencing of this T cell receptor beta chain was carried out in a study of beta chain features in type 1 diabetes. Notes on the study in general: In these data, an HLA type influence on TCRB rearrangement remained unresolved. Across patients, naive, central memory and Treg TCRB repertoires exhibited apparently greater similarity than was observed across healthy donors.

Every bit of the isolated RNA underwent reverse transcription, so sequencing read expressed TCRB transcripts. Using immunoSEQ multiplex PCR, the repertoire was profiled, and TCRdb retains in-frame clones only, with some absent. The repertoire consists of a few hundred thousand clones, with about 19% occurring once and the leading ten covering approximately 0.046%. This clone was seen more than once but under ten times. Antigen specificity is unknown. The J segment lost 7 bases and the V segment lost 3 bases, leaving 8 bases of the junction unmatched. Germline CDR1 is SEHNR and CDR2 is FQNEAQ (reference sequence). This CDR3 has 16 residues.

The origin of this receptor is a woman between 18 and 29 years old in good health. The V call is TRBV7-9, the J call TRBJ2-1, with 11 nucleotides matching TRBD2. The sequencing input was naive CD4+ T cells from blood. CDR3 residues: CASSFVTSGNVNEQFF. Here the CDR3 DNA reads TGTGCCAGCAGCTTTGTGACTAGCGGGAATGTTAATGAGCAGTTCTTC.